The 8 T cell receptor beta chains in this list originate from one sample, sequenced in a study of breast tumors, draining lymph nodes, adjacent tissues (dated by TCRdb to the mid-2010s). The receptor library was made with multiplex PCR. Sequencing was carried out with an Illumina HiSeq 2000. TCRdb reprocessing: public reads trimmed at Q25 with fastp, clones called with MiXCR, in-frame beta chains kept. Rows with a matching CDR3 protein are joined into one entry that keeps the most common DNA and genes. The sample table shows 15,000 or so distinct CDR3 sequences, and less than 70% are seen once. Jointly, the top ten make up roughly 31% of the sample. Input material: tumor-adjacent breast tissue. All receptors come from a female donor with breast cancer. Some clones in this sample may be carry-over from other donors' samples.

A word on this clonotype: A read error is likely, as this CDR3 ends without the conserved phenylalanine or tryptophan. The V gene is TRBV7-9, the J gene TRBJ2-7; TRBD2 aligns across 13 bases. Germline V lookup: CDR1 SEHNR, CDR2 FQNEAQ (reference sequence). The CDR3 totals 14 residues. J gave up 7 bases and V 5 bases, and 5 bases lay outside the gene matches. CDR3 loop: CASSPGLAGEEQYL. Written as DNA, the CDR3 is TGTGCCAGCAGCCCCGGACTAGCGGGAGAGGAGCAGTACCTC.

V is TRBV6-6 and J is TRBJ1-3; possible D gene TRBD1, 6 bases. Germline-derived CDR1 and CDR2 are MNHNY and SVGAGI (reference sequence). V dropped 8 bases and J dropped 0 bases, with 11 bases sitting between them. The CDR3 loop spans 14 amino acids. The CDR3 protein is CASELDSSGNTIYF. Here the CDR3 DNA reads TGTGCCAGCGAATTGGACAGCTCTGGAAACACCATATATTTT.

As concerns this clonotype: A much larger clone differs by one base, so this may be a read error. This rearrangement joins TRBV20-1 to TRBJ1-1, with unresolved D. Germline CDR1 and CDR2: DFQATT and SNEGSKA (reference sequence). The CDR3 sequence is 12 residues long. CDR3 nucleotide sequence: TGCAGACTTGGAAACTTGAACACTGAAGCTTTCTTT. It encodes CRLGNLNTEAFF.

The V and J genes are TRBV5-1 and TRBJ2-3, with D perhaps matching TRBD2 (5 bases). Trimming cost V 0 bases and J 4 bases, with 15 bases left between them. In germline, CDR1 is SGHRS, CDR2 YFSETQ. The CDR3 sequence is 16 residues long. CDR3: CASSLVLGKGSDTQYF. CDR3 sequence (DNA): TGCGCCAGCAGCTTGGTTCTCGGGAAAGGGTCAGATACGCAGTATTTT.

This chain uses TRBV13 with TRBJ2-2; possible D gene TRBD1, 5 bases. CDR1 and CDR2 from the germline V gene are PRHDT and FYEKMQ (reference sequence). The CDR3 is 16 residues long. Trimming took 4 bases from V and 7 from J, leaving 19 bases between them. The CDR3 loop is CASSSPFKGVIGELFF. As DNA, the CDR3 is TGTGCCAGCAGCTCTCCTTTCAAAGGGGTAATCGGGGAGCTGTTTTTT. The variable domain in full, completed from reference TRBV13 and TRBJ2-2, reads AAGVIQSPRHLIKEKRETATLKCYPIPRHDTVYWYQQGPGQDPQFLISFYEKMQSDKGSIPDRFSAQQFSDYHSELNMSSLELGDSALYFCASSSPFKGVIGELFFGEGSRLTVL.

This clonotype was found many times. The CDR3 sequence: CASSEWGGGISYGYTF. CDR3 DNA: TGTGCCAGCAGTGAATGGGGGGGGGGGATCAGCTATGGCTACACCTTC. The chain is built from TRBV6-1 and TRBJ1-2; tentative D call: TRBD1 (5 bases). Trimming stripped 2 bases from V and 4 bases from J, with 17 bases between. The germline V gene encodes CDR1 MNHNS and CDR2 SASEGT. The CDR3 consists of 16 residues.

This clonotype has at least ten counts. The rearrangement joins TRBV15 to TRBJ1-5; unclear D gene. Trimming stripped 0 bases from V and 2 bases from J, with 8 bases between. This CDR3 has 15 amino acids. Germline V lookup: CDR1 LNHNV, CDR2 YYDKDF (reference sequence). The CDR3 loop reads CATSREIQGNQPQHF. In DNA form, the CDR3 reads TGTGCCACCAGCAGAGAAATCCAGGGCAATCAGCCCCAGCATTTT.

This clonotype is medium-sized (0.01 to 0.1%) within its sample. The chain has TRBV10-3 and TRBJ2-1, with 10 bases lining up with TRBD2. V gave up 2 bases and J gave up 5 bases; unmatched junction bases: 3. The CDR3 extends over 15 amino acids. Germline CDR1 ENHRY, CDR2 SYGVKD. The CDR3 DNA follows: TGTGCCATCAGTGAGCGGACTAGCGGCAACAATGAGCAGTTCTTC. Translation: CAISERTSGNNEQFF.